Reported below is one T cell receptor beta chain. As yet, its antigen is unknown. V was pared by 6 bases and J by 11 bases, with 16 bases between. The CDR3 spans 12 residues. CDR1 and CDR2 from the germline V gene are MNHEY and SVGAGI. The source of the sample is a study of vaccination effects on CD4 cells after COVID-19. TCRdb's copy holds only in-frame clones and misses some; the assay was immunoSEQ multiplex PCR. The data contain about 73,000 clones, 60% to 85% of them seen just once; the ten biggest clones take up approximately 10%. Sequencing followed a ViraFEST assay step that expanded antigen-specific CD4+ T cells with viral peptide pools. With roughly 9 days of culture completed, CD4+ T cells were isolated. Previously uninfected by SARS-CoV-2, the vaccine recipients also showed negative nucleocapsid antibodies. Researchers swapped half the medium for IL-2 medium on both days 3 and 7. Broader study findings: Cross-reactivity toward common cold coronaviruses was confined to only 1 of 255 vaccine-induced clones in healthy vaccinees. There was marked clonal contraction among infection- and vaccine-induced clones late after vaccination.

This material consisted of CD4+ T cells from PBMCs cultured with SARS-CoV-2 spike peptides, taken before COVID-19 vaccination. V usage is TRBV6-5 and J usage is TRBJ1-1, with D perhaps matching TRBD1 (5 bases). This receptor was obtained from a human donor who received a COVID-19 vaccine. In DNA, the CDR3 is TGTGCCAGCAGGACCCTGGGGGGGTATGCTTTCTTT. Its protein product is CASRTLGGYAFF.